A single sample gave rise to the 27 T cell receptor beta chains below, sequenced in a study of T-cell memory formation after mild COVID-19. MiXCR, applied by TCRdb to the 5' RACE reads, yields one record per CDR3 protein. Among more than 450,000 distinct CDR3 sequences, roughly 18% were seen once, and the ten largest hold 12%. Input material: PBMCs or a T cell subset sorted from them (not recorded which). These receptors originate from an adult woman who had mild COVID-19 (a few samples of this study predate the infection). Cell type and time point are not known.

This chain uses TRBV7-3 with TRBJ2-1; D is undetermined. The germline V gene encodes CDR1 SGHTA and CDR2 FQGTGA. The length of the CDR3 is 14 residues. V shed 4 bases and J shed 6 bases, with 13 bases lying between them. This CDR3 is CASSSPGPSNEQFF. CDR3 nucleotide sequence: TGTGCCAGCAGCTCCCCTGGGCCTTCCAATGAGCAGTTCTTC.

In this sample, this clonotype turned up a few times. The J gene is TRBJ1-1, the V gene TRBV7-3, with 7 bases fitting TRBD1. The CDR3 length is 13 residues. J gave up 10 bases and V 2 bases, and 7 bases lay outside the gene matches. CDR1 is SGHTA, CDR2 FQGTGA, per germline. CDR3 nucleotide sequence: TGTGCCAGCAGCTTAGAGACAGGGAGGGTAGCTTTCTTT. Amino acids: CASSLETGRVAFF.

This clonotype was detected only a few times. The rearrangement uses TRBV6-2 or TRBV6-3 and TRBJ2-3; TRBD2 matches 8 bases. The CDR3 is 16 amino acids. CDR1 is MNHEY and CDR2 is SVGEGT in the germline V gene. The V segment lost 4 bases and the J segment 1 base; nucleotides outside the gene matches: 7. Here the CDR3 DNA reads TGTGCCAGCAGTTCAGAGCGGGGGCTGGGCACAGATACGCAGTATTTT. It is translated as CASSSERGLGTDTQYF.

The chain has TRBV5-1 and TRBJ1-5; D unclear. CDR3 length equals 14 residues. The germline V gene encodes CDR1 SGHRS and CDR2 YFSETQ. With 0 bases removed from V and 6 bases from J, the gap between germline ends came to 10 bases. CDR3 sequence reads: CASSLEYAGQPQHF. The CDR3 nucleotides read TGCGCCAGCAGCTTGGAATATGCGGGTCAGCCCCAGCATTTT.

In its sample, this clonotype was seen a few times. The V gene is TRBV4-2, the J gene TRBJ2-1; 9 bases are a match to TRBD2. CDR1 and CDR2 (germline): LGHNA, YNFKEQ. The CDR3 consists of 16 residues. Trimming at V came to 1 base and at J to 4 bases, leaving 5 bases not matched to a gene. The CDR3 spells CASSQGQTSGYNEQFF. The CDR3 region has the DNA TGTGCCAGCAGCCAAGGACAGACTAGCGGTTACAATGAGCAGTTCTTC.

The chain employs TRBV12-3 or TRBV12-4 and TRBJ2-5; 10 positions agree with TRBD1. The CDR3 extends over 15 amino acids. The CDR3 DNA follows: TGTGTCAGTTCCCCGGACAGGGGGAACGTAGGGACCCAGTACTTC. Translated: CVSSPDRGNVGTQYF.

The rearrangement uses TRBV4-1 and TRBJ1-2; 7 bases match TRBD1. Germline-derived CDR1 and CDR2 are MGHRA and YSYEKL. Germline trimming cut 5 bases from V and 2 bases from J; bases unmatched to any gene: 11. The CDR3 sequence is 16 residues long. This chain's CDR3 is CASSSTGDWANYGYTF. CDR3 sequence (DNA): TGCGCCAGCAGCTCAACAGGGGATTGGGCCAACTATGGCTACACCTTC.

This chain connects TRBV5-8 to TRBJ2-2, with unresolved D. This CDR3 region has 14 residues. V was cut by 4 bases and J by 1 base, with 8 bases left in between. The germline V gene has CDR1 SGHTS and CDR2 YDEGEE. The CDR3 loop reads CASSRYRNTGELFF. The CDR3 nucleotides read TGTGCCAGCAGCCGTTATAGGAACACCGGGGAGCTGTTTTTT. Variable domain in full (rest from reference TRBV5-8 and TRBJ2-2): EAGVTQSPTHLIKTRGQQATLRCSPISGHTSVYWYQQALGLGLQFLLWYDEGEERNRGNFPPRFSGRQFPNYSSELNVNALELEDSALYLCASSRYRNTGELFFGEGSRLTVL.

This clonotype was picked up a small number of times. The rearrangement uses TRBV30 and TRBJ1-4, with D maybe TRBD1 (6 bases). The germline V gene has CDR1 GTSNPN and CDR2 SVGIG (reference sequence). Trimming shortened V by 4 bases and J by 4 bases, and 13 bases separated the two germline ends. The CDR3 sequence is 14 residues long. CDR3 in DNA: TGTGCCTGGACGCTAACAGGGAATAATGAAAAACTGTTTTTT. Protein sequence: CAWTLTGNNEKLFF.

The J gene is TRBJ2-1, the V gene TRBV2, with D unclear. Germline V gives CDR1 SNHLY, CDR2 FYNNEI. CDR3 length: 14 amino acids. V lost 1 base and J 4 bases, leaving 8 bases between the germline ends. CDR3 nucleotide sequence: TGTGCCAGCAGTGAAGGGGCTCAGTACAATGAGCAGTTCTTC. It specifies CASSEGAQYNEQFF.

This clonotype came up a few times. The gene calls are TRBV19 and TRBJ2-7; D gene uncertain. Germline values: CDR1 LNHDA, CDR2 SQIVND (reference sequence). CDR3 length: 13 residues. Trimming stripped 5 bases from V and 4 bases from J, with 12 bases between. CDR3 sequence (DNA): TGTGCCAGTAGTGACCTATGGGATTACGAGCAGTACTTC. Protein sequence: CASSDLWDYEQYF.

The gene calls are TRBV12-3 or TRBV12-4 and TRBJ1-4; TRBD1 is a possible D gene (6 bases). With 5 bases removed from V and 10 bases from J, the gap between germline ends came to 20 bases. This CDR3 comprises 15 residues. CDR3 bases: TGTGCCAGCAGTCCCCGGACAGACCAACAACTAAAACTGTTTTTT. This gives the protein CASSPRTDQQLKLFF.

The table lists this clonotype with a few counts. The chain recombines TRBV5-1 with TRBJ2-1, with D perhaps being TRBD1 or TRBD2 (5 bases each). The germline CDR1 and CDR2 sequences are SGHRS and YFSETQ. The CDR3 consists of 15 residues. Trimming shortened V by 4 bases and J by 4 bases, and 15 bases separated the two germline ends. This CDR3 is CASSEGPERYNEQFF. The CDR3 DNA reads as TGCGCCAGCAGCGAGGGACCGGAGAGATACAATGAGCAGTTCTTC.

The rearrangement links TRBV3-1 to TRBJ1-5; D may be TRBD1 (5 bases). The CDR3 has 15 residues. Germline CDR1 and CDR2: LGHDT and YNNKEL (reference sequence). V was pared by 4 bases and J by 2 bases, with 12 bases between. The CDR3: CASSPLGGGNQPQHF. The DNA for the CDR3 is TGTGCCAGCAGCCCCCTTGGAGGGGGCAATCAGCCCCAGCATTTT.

The chain combines TRBV12-3 or TRBV12-4 with TRBJ1-1, with D unclear. The V end was cut by 2 bases, the J end by 4 bases, with 11 bases between. The CDR3 runs to 14 residues. CDR3 sequence: CASSLSGRFTEAFF. The CDR3 DNA sequence: TGTGCCAGCAGTTTATCCGGCAGATTCACTGAAGCTTTCTTT.

The chain carries TRBV30 and TRBJ2-4; maybe TRBD2 (7 bases). Germline assignment: CDR1 GTSNPN and CDR2 SVGIG (reference sequence). Trimming shortened V by 2 bases and J by 6 bases, and 14 bases separated the two germline ends. This CDR3 region has 14 residues. The CDR3 DNA reads as TGTGCCTGGAGTACGGGGGGCGGAGGAAACATTCAGTACTTC. Amino acid sequence: CAWSTGGGGNIQYF.

This clonotype was recorded a few times. The V gene is TRBV12-3 or TRBV12-4, the J gene TRBJ2-2; D is uncertain. Trimming shortened V by 6 bases and J by 3 bases, and 11 bases separated the two germline ends. This CDR3 is 14 amino acids long. In DNA, the CDR3 is TGTGCCAGCAGCCCTCATGGCCACACCGGGGAGCTGTTTTTT. It yields the protein CASSPHGHTGELFF.

A few counts support this clonotype. The chain carries TRBV6-5 and TRBJ1-1; tentative D call: TRBD1 (6 bases). Germline CDR1 reads MNHEY; CDR2 reads SVGAGI. With 7 bases removed from V and 8 bases from J, the gap between germline ends came to 11 bases. The CDR3 is 11 residues long. CDR3 DNA sequence: TGTGCCAGCATGGGGGGCCGCGAAGCTTTCTTT. Protein: CASMGGREAFF.

This clonotype was seen a handful of times. The chain employs TRBV11-2 and TRBJ2-2; D is perhaps TRBD2 (5 bases). V dropped 3 bases and J dropped 3 bases, with 17 bases sitting between them. This CDR3 is 17 amino acids long. In germline, CDR1 is SGHAT, CDR2 FQNNGV. The CDR3 coding sequence is TGTGCCAGCAGCTTGAAGCGACATCCGAGGGACACCGGGGAGCTGTTTTTT. This gives the protein CASSLKRHPRDTGELFF.

The V call is TRBV7-8, the J call TRBJ1-2; D is unclear. CDR1 is SGHVS and CDR2 is FQNEAQ in the germline V gene. V shed 2 bases and J shed 4 bases, with 11 bases lying between them. The CDR3 extends over 14 amino acids. The CDR3 loop is CASSLLGDAYGYTF. CDR3 nucleotides: TGTGCCAGCAGCTTACTTGGGGATGCCTATGGCTACACCTTC. Full variable domain (missing parts from reference TRBV7-8 and TRBJ1-2): GAGVSQSPRYKVAKRGQDVALRCDPISGHVSLFWYQQALGQGPEFLTYFQNEAQLDKSGLPSDRFFAERPEGSVSTLKIQRTQQEDSAVYLCASSLLGDAYGYTFGSGTRLTVV.

The chain combines TRBV4-3 with TRBJ2-1; possibly TRBD2 for D (7 bases). The CDR3 sequence is 16 residues long. Germline CDR1 is LGHNA and CDR2 is YSLEER. V was trimmed by 1 base and J by 4 bases, leaving 14 bases between them. DNA for the CDR3: TGCGCCAGCAGCCAAGTAGGGGGGGAGGGATACAATGAGCAGTTCTTC. It is translated as CASSQVGGEGYNEQFF.

The genes are TRBV7-6 and TRBJ2-7; D not resolved. V was shortened by 0 bases and J by 0 bases, with 9 bases between the two germline ends. CDR1 and CDR2 from the germline V gene are SGHVS and FNYEAQ. The CDR3 is 15 amino acids. The CDR3 here is CASSLAAQDSYEQYF. For the CDR3, the DNA is TGTGCCAGCAGCTTAGCGGCGCAGGACTCCTACGAGCAGTACTTC.

The chain links TRBV29-1 to TRBJ2-3; D not resolved. The CDR3 sequence is 15 residues long. The germline V and J ends were trimmed by 1 base and 0 bases, with 11 bases remaining between them. From germline, CDR1 is SQVTM and CDR2 ANQGSEA. The CDR3 sequence: CSVEVRWESTDTQYF. CDR3 nucleotide sequence: TGCAGCGTTGAAGTACGGTGGGAAAGCACAGATACGCAGTATTTT.

This chain joins TRBV2 and TRBJ2-7; 9 bases are a match to TRBD2. Unmatched junction bases numbered 7, after V lost 8 bases and J lost 5 bases. The CDR3 consists of 13 residues. Germline V lookup: CDR1 SNHLY, CDR2 FYNNEI. The CDR3 sequence: CASPRLAGDEQYF. The CDR3 DNA reads as TGTGCCAGCCCCCGGTTAGCGGGAGACGAGCAGTACTTC.

The J gene is TRBJ1-1, the V gene TRBV6-5; no firm D call. Trimming left V 4 bases short and J 5 bases short, with 11 bases between. The germline CDR1 and CDR2 sequences are MNHEY and SVGAGI. The CDR3 loop spans 13 amino acids. This chain's CDR3 is CASSFDPGTEAFF. The CDR3, as DNA: TGTGCCAGCAGTTTCGATCCCGGGACTGAAGCTTTCTTT.

This clonotype has more than one count but fewer than ten. The chain couples TRBV9 to TRBJ1-2; D ambiguous. The length of the CDR3 is 14 residues. Trimming left V 3 bases short and J 2 bases short, with 11 bases between. CDR1 is SGDLS and CDR2 is YYNGEE in the germline V gene. The CDR3 is CASSAESTNYGYTF. Here the CDR3 DNA reads TGTGCCAGCAGCGCCGAGTCTACAAACTATGGCTACACCTTC. The whole variable domain, remainder taken from reference TRBV9 and TRBJ1-2, is DSGVTQTPKHLITATGQRVTLRCSPRSGDLSVYWYQQSLDQGLQFLIQYYNGEERAKGNILERFSAQQFPDLHSELNLSSLELGDSALYFCASSAESTNYGYTFGSGTRLTVV.

The table lists this clonotype with many counts. The chain is built from TRBV4-3 and TRBJ2-7; 9 bases match TRBD1. The ends lost 4 bases at V and 4 bases at J; junction bases unmatched: 5. The germline gives CDR1 LGHNA, CDR2 YSLEER. The CDR3 spans 14 residues. CDR3 protein: CASSPGTGMYEQYF. The CDR3, as DNA: TGCGCCAGCAGCCCCGGGACAGGGATGTACGAGCAGTACTTC.